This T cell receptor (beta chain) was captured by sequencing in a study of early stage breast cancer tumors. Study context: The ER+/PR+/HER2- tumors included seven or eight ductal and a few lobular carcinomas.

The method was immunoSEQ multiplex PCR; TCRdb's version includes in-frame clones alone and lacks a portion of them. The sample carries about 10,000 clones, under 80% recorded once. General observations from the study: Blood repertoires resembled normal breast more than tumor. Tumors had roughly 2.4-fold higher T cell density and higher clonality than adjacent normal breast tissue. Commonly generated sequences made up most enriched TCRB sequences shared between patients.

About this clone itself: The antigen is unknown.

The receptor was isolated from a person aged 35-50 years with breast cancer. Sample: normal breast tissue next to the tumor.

The CDR3 DNA sequence: TGTGCCAGCAGTGAACGAATAGCGGGATACAATGAGCAGTTCTTC. It codes for CASSERIAGYNEQFF. The chain has TRBV2 and TRBJ2-1; 8 nucleotides match TRBD2. This CDR3 has 15 residues. Germline V lookup: CDR1 SNHLY, CDR2 FYNNEI. Germline trimming cut 2 bases from V and 4 bases from J; bases unmatched to any gene: 4.